Sequencing of this T cell receptor beta chain was carried out in a study of T cells after yellow fever vaccination. TCRdb redid the calling of the 5' RACE reads with MiXCR, one entry per CDR3 protein. The sample holds about 360,000 distinct CDR3 sequences; 6.2% are singletons and the top ten take 14% to 15%. CDR3 size: 17 residues. The V end lost 4 bases, the J end lost 6 bases, and 22 bases lay between the germline ends. The germline CDR1 and CDR2 sequences are MNHNS and SASEGT. This clonotype appeared a few times. The sample in question was PBMCs, obtained 5 days after the yellow fever booster vaccination. The V gene is TRBV6-1, the J gene TRBJ2-1; maybe TRBD1 (7 bases). The TCR originated in a man aged 25-45 years who received the YFV17D yellow fever vaccine. CDR3 loop: CASSAQPGGQHVNEQFF. DNA for the CDR3: TGTGCCAGCAGTGCCCAGCCCGGGGGACAGCACGTCAATGAGCAGTTCTTC.